What follows are 7 T cell receptor beta chains derived from one specimen sequenced in a study of blood T cell repertoires in COVID-19. The data were produced by immunoSEQ multiplex PCR, yet TCRdb's version contains in-frame clones alone and is incomplete. The table lists 89,000 or so clones, 85% of them singletons. Sample: peripheral blood. Source of these receptors: a man at least 80 years old with acute or convalescent COVID-19.

This clone has a single count. The chain employs TRBV6-6 and TRBJ2-3, with D hard to call. There are 11 residues in the CDR3. The germline V and J ends were trimmed by 6 bases and 6 bases, with 7 bases remaining between them. Germline loops: CDR1 MNHNY, CDR2 SVGAGI (reference sequence). CDR3 region: CASRVQDTQYF. CDR3 in DNA: TGTGCCAGCAGAGTCCAGGATACGCAGTATTTT.

The J gene is TRBJ2-6, the V gene TRBV7-8; 7 nucleotides agree with TRBD2. J was trimmed by 4 bases and V by 5 bases; bases with no gene match: 8. This CDR3 contains 16 residues. Germline V CDR1 and CDR2: SGHVS, FQNEAQ. CDR3 region: CASSLQGGSGANVLTF. As DNA, the CDR3 is TGTGCCAGCAGCCTGCAGGGAGGGTCCGGGGCCAACGTCCTGACTTTC.

V usage is TRBV19 and J usage is TRBJ1-5, with 7 positions matching TRBD1. CDR1 and CDR2 (germline): LNHDA, SQIVND (reference sequence). The J segment lost 1 base and the V segment lost 2 bases, leaving 2 bases of the junction unmatched. The CDR3 extends over 15 amino acids. CDR3 coding DNA: TGTGCCAGTAGTATAACAGGGGTCAGCAATCAGCCCCAGCATTTT. It codes for CASSITGVSNQPQHF.

This clone came up many times. The chain carries TRBV30 and TRBJ2-1, with 7 bases matching TRBD2. There are 13 residues in the CDR3. Germline lookup yields CDR1 GTSNPN and CDR2 SVGIG (reference sequence). Trimming cost V 2 bases and J 7 bases; bases outside gene matches: 5. The CDR3: CAWSSGNRNEQFF. In DNA form, the CDR3 reads TGTGCCTGGAGTAGCGGGAATCGGAATGAGCAGTTCTTC. The full variable domain, in which reference TRBV30 and TRBJ2-1 provide the parts outside the CDR3, is SQTIHQWPATLVQPVGSPLSLECTVEGTSNPNLYWYRQAAGRGLQLLFYSVGIGQISSEVPQNLSASRPQDRQFILSSKKLLLSDSGFYLCAWSSGNRNEQFFGPGTRLTVL.

The chain joins TRBV7-3 to TRBJ1-1; no firm D call. Trimming removed 4 bases at V and 4 bases at J, with 10 bases between. The CDR3 spans 13 residues. The germline gives CDR1 SGHTA, CDR2 FQGTGA. CDR3 amino acids: CASSSQRATEAFF. In DNA form, the CDR3 reads TGTGCCAGCAGCTCACAGAGGGCCACTGAAGCTTTCTTT.

In DNA, the CDR3 is TGTGCCAGCGGGGGGTCAACTAATGAAAAACTGTTTTTT. It yields the protein CASGGSTNEKLFF. This chain uses TRBV11-2 with TRBJ1-4; TRBD1 might be the D (5 bases). V lost 8 bases and J lost 0, with 7 bases in between. Germline V lookup: CDR1 SGHAT, CDR2 FQNNGV. The CDR3 sequence is 13 residues long.

The J gene is TRBJ1-5, the V gene TRBV7-8; 7 positions match TRBD1. This CDR3 region has 15 residues. The germline V gene has CDR1 SGHVS and CDR2 FQNEAQ. With V trimmed by 0 bases and J by 9 bases, 8 bases remained unmatched. The CDR3 loop is CASSLAGTASGPQHF. CDR3 nucleotide sequence: TGTGCCAGCAGCTTAGCTGGGACAGCTTCAGGGCCCCAGCATTTT.